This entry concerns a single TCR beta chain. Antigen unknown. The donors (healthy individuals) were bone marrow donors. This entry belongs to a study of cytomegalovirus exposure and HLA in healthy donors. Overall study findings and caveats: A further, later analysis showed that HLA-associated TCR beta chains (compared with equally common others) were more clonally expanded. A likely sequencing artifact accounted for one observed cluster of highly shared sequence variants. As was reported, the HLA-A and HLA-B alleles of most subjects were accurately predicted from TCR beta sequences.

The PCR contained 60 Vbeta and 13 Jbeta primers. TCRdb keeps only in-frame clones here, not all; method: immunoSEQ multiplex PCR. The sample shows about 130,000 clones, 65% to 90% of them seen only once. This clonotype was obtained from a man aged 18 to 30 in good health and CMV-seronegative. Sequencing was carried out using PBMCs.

The CDR3 spells CSVGRDRGTYEQYF. In DNA, the CDR3 is TGCAGCGTCGGTCGGGACAGGGGGACCTACGAGCAGTACTTC. This chain uses TRBV29-1 with TRBJ2-7; 11 nucleotides line up with TRBD1. The CDR3 sequence is 14 residues long. With V trimmed by 6 bases and J by 2 bases, 6 bases remained unmatched. CDR1 is SQVTM, CDR2 ANQGSEA, per germline.